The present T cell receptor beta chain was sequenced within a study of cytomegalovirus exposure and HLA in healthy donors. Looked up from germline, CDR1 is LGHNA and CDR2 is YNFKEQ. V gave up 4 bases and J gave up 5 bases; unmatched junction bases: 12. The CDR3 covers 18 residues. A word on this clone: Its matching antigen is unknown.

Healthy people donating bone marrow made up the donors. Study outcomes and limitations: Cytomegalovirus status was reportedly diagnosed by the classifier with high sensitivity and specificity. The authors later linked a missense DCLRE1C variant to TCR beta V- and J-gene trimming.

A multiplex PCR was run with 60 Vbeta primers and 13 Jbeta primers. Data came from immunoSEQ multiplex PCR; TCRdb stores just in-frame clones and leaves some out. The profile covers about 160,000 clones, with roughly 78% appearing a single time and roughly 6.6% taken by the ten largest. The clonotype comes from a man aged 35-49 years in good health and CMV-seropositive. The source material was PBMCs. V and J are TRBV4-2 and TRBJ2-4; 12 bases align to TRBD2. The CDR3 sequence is CASSRLTSGGRVENIQYF. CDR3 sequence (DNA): TGTGCCAGCAGCCGACTTACTAGCGGGGGGCGGGTTGAAAACATTCAGTACTTC.